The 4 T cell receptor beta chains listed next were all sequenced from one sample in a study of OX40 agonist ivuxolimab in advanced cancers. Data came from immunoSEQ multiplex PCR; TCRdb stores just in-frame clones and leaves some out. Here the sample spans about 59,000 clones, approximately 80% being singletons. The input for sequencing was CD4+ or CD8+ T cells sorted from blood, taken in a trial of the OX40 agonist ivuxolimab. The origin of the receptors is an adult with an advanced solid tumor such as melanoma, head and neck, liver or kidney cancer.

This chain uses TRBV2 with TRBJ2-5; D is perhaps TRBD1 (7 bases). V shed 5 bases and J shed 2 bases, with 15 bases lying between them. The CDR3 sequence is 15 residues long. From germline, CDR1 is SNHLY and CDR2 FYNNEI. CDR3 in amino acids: CASSYGQGGQETQYF. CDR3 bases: TGTGCCAGCAGTTATGGTCAGGGGGGACAAGAGACCCAGTACTTC.

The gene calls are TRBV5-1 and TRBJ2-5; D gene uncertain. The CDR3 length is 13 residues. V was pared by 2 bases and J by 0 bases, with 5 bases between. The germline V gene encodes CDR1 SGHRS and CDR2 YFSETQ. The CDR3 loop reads CASSLQDQETQYF. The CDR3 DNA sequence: TGCGCCAGCAGCTTACAAGACCAAGAGACCCAGTACTTC.

CDR3 nucleotide sequence: TGTGCCAGCAGCTTGCAGAGGGATGAGCAGTTCTTC. As protein: CASSLQRDEQFF. This chain connects TRBV7-8 to TRBJ2-1, with D possibly being TRBD2 (5 bases). Germline V gives CDR1 SGHVS, CDR2 FQNEAQ. V dropped 3 bases and J dropped 8 bases, with 8 bases sitting between them. This CDR3 has 12 residues.

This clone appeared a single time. CDR3 sequence: CASSPGLMGYEQYF. In DNA, the CDR3 is TGTGCCAGCAGCCCGGGTCTCATGGGGTACGAGCAGTACTTC. The chain couples TRBV5-4 to TRBJ2-7; D unclear. Trimming pared 4 bases from V and 4 bases from J, leaving 15 bases between. Germline CDR1 reads SGHNT; CDR2 reads YYREEE (reference sequence). This CDR3 region has 14 residues.